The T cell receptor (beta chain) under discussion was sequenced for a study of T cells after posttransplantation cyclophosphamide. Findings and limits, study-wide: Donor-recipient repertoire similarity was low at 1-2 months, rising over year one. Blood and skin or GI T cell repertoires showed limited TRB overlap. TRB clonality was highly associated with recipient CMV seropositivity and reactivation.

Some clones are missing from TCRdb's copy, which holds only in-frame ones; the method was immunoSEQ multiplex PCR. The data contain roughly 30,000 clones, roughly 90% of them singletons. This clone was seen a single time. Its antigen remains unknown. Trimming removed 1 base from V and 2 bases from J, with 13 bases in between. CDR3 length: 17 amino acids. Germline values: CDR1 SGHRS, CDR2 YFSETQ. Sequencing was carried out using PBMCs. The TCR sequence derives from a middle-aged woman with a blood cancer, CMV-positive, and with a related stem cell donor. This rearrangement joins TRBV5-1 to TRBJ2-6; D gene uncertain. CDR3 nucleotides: TGCGCCAGCAGCTTGTCCCTCCTGACTGCTGGGGCCAACGTCCTGACTTTC. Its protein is CASSLSLLTAGANVLTF.